This TCR beta chain is from a study of T-cell reconstitution after alpha-beta-depleted transplantation in children. It was with unique molecular identifiers that the TCRbeta library was prepared. TCRdb processed the PCR reads anew with MiXCR; each CDR3 protein has one entry. The sample has about 110,000 distinct CDR3 sequences, approximately 6.6% seen once. Broader study findings: About two months after transplant, alpha-beta T cells reportedly came from several hundred expanded graft clones.

CDR3 length: 12 residues. With respect to this clonotype: Its cognate antigen is unknown.

The sequence came from a male patient under 10 years old who had a stem cell transplant for acute lymphoblastic leukemia, so the T cells may come from the graft donor. This rearrangement joins TRBV21-1 to TRBJ2-5. TRBV21-1 is termed a pseudogene. This sample comprised PBMCs, mostly from graft donor cells, obtained 360 days after TCRalphabeta/CD19-depleted stem cell transplant. The CDR3 loop reads CASSKAGETQYF. CDR3 in DNA: TGTGCCAGCAGCAAAGCGGGAGAGACCCAGTACTTC.